This T cell receptor (beta chain) was identified during a study of cytomegalovirus exposure and HLA in healthy donors. Regarding the study as a whole: Previously analyzed data showed that most TCR beta V segments were productive at a frequency of about 90% or about 30%. TCR beta sequences reportedly predicted most subjects' HLA-A and HLA-B alleles accurately.

The CDR3 consists of 15 residues. Germline CDR1 reads LGHNA; CDR2 reads YNFKEQ. With regard to this clone: Its antigen is not known. A read error may produce the germline difference seen at one junction end.

A multiplex PCR was run with 60 Vbeta primers and 13 Jbeta primers. Method: immunoSEQ multiplex PCR; TCRdb's copy keeps in-frame clones and lacks some. The sample has about 140,000 clones, approximately 80% seen once. Sequencing was performed on PBMCs. The chain is built from TRBV4-2 and TRBJ2-7; perhaps TRBD2 as D (6 bases). This TCR was recovered from a man under 40 in good health and CMV-seropositive. DNA for the CDR3: TGTGCCAGCAGCCAGCTTTCTACGGGGGAATACGTGCAGTACTTC. This codes for CASSQLSTGEYVQYF.